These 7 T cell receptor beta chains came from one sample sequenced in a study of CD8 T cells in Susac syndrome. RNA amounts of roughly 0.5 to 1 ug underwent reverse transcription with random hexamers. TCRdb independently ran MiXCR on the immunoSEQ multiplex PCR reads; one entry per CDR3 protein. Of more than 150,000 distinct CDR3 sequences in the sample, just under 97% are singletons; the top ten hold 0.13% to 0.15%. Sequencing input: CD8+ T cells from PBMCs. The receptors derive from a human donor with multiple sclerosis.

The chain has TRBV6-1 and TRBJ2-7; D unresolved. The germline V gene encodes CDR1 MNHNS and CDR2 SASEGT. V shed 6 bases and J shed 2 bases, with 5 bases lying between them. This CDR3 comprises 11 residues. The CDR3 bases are TGTGCCAGCAGCGGACCCTACGAGCAGTACGTC. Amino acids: CASSGPYEQYV.

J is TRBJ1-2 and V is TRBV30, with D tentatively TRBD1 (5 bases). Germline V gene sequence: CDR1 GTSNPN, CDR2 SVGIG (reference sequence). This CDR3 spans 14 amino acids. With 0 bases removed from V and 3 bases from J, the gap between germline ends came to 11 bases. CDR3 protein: CAWSVLGVYYGYTF. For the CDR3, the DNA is TGTGCCTGGAGTGTACTAGGGGTCTACTATGGCTACACCTTC.

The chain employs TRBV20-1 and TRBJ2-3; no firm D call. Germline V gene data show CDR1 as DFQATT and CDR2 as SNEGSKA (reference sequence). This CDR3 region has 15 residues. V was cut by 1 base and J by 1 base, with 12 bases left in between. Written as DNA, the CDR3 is TGCAGTGCTAGAGTTAGGAACTACCGCACAGATACGCAGTATTTT. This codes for CSARVRNYRTDTQYF.

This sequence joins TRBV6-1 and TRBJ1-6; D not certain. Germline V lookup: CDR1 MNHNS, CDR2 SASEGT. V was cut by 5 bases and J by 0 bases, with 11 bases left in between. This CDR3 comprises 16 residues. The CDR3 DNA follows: TGTGCCAGCAGTCCCGCCTCGAGCTCCTATAATTCACCCCTCCACTTT. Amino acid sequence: CASSPASSSYNSPLHF.

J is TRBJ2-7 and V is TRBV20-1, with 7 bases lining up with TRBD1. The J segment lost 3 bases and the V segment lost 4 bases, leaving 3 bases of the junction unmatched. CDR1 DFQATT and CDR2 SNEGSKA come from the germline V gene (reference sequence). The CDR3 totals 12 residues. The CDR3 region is CSAKTGFYEQYF. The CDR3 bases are TGCAGTGCTAAGACAGGGTTCTACGAGCAGTACTTC.

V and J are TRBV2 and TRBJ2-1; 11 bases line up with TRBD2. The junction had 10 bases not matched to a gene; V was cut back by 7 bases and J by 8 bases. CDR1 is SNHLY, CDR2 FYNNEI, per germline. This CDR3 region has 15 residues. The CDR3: CASKLAGAGRDEQFF. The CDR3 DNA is TGTGCCAGCAAACTAGCGGGGGCTGGGAGGGATGAGCAGTTCTTC.

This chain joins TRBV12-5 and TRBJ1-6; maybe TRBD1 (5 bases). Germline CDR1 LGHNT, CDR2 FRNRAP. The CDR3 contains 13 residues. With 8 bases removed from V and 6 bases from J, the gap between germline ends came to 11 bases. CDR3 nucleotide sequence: TGTGCTAGTTCTCCAGGGATTAATTCACCCCTCCACTTT. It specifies CASSPGINSPLHF.